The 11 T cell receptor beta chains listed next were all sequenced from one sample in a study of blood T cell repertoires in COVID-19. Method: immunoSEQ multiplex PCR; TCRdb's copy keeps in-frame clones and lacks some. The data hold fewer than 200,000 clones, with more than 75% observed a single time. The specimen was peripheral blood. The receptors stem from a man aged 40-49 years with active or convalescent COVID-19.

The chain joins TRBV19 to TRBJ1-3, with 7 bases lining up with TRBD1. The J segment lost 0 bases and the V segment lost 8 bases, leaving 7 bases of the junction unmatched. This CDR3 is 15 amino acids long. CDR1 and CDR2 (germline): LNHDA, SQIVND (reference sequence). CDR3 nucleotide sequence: TGTGCCAGTCAGGACAGGCCCTACTCTGGAAACACCATATATTTT. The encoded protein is CASQDRPYSGNTIYF.

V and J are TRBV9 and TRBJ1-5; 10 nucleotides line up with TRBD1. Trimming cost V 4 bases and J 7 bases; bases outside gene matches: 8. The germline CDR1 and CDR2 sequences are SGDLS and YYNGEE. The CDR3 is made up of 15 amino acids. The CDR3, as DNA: TGTGCCAGCAGCCCCAGGACAGGGGGAGAACAGCCCCAGCATTTT. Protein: CASSPRTGGEQPQHF.

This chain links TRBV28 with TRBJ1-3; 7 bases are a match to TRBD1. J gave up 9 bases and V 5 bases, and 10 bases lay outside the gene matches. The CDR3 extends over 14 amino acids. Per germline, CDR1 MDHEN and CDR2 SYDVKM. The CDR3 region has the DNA TGTGCCAGCAGTCCCGGGCAGGGGGGCGGCACCATATATTTT. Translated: CASSPGQGGGTIYF. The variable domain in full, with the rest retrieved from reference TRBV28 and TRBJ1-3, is DVKVTQSSRYLVKRTGEKVFLECVQDMDHENMFWYRQDPGLGLRLIYFSYDVKMKEKGDIPEGYSVSREKKERFSLILESASTNQTSMYLCASSPGQGGGTIYFGEGSWLTVV.

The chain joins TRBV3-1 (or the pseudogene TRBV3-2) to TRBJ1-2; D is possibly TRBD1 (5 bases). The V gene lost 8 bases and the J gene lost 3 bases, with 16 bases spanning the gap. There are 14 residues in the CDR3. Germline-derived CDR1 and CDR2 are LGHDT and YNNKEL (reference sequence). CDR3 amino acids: CASSGWGGDYGYTF. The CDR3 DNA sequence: TGTGCCAGCTCCGGTTGGGGAGGGGACTATGGCTACACCTTC.

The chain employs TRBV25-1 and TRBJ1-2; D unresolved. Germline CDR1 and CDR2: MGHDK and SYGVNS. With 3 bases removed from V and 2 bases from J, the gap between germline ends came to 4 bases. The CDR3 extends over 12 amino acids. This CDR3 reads CASSDLNYGYTF. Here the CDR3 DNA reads TGTGCCAGCAGTGACTTGAACTATGGCTACACCTTC.

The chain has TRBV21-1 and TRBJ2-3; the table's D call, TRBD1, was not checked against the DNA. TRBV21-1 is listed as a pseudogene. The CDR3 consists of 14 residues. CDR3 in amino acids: CASNPGESTYTQYF. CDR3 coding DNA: TGTGCCAGTAACCCAGGGGAATCCACATATACGCAGTATTTT.

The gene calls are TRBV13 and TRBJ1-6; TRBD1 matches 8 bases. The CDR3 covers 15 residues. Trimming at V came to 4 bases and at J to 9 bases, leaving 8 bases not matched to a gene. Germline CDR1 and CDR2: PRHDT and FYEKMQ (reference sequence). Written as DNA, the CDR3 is TGTGCCAGCAGCTCTACGACAGGGGAGAGTTCACCCCTCCACTTT. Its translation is CASSSTTGESSPLHF.

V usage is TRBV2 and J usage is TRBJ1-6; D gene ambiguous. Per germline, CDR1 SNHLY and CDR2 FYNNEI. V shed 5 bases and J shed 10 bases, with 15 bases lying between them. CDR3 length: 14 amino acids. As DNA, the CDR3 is TGTGCCAGCAGTTCACAGTTATCTGGATCACCCCTCCACTTT. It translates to CASSSQLSGSPLHF.

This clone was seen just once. The chain's CDR3 is CASSPFSRDRDYYGYTF. For the CDR3, the DNA is TGTGCCAGCAGCCCTTTTAGCCGGGACAGGGATTACTATGGCTACACCTTC. The chain combines TRBV7-9 with TRBJ1-2; 9 nucleotides align to TRBD1. From germline, CDR1 is SEHNR and CDR2 FQNEAQ (reference sequence). The trim removed 5 bases at V and 3 bases at J, leaving 13 bases unmatched. The CDR3 covers 17 residues.

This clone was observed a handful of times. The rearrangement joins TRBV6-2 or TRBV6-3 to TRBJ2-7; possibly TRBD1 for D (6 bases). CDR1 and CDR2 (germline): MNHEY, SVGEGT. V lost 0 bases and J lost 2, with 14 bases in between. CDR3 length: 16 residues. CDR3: CASSYSFLGQTYEQYF. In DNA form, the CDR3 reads TGTGCCAGCAGTTACTCGTTTTTAGGACAGACCTACGAGCAGTACTTC.

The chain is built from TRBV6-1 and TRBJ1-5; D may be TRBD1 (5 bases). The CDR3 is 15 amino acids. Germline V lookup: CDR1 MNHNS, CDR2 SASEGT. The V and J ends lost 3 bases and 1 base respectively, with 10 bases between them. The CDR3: CASSEGQVSNQPQHF. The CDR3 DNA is TGTGCCAGCAGTGAGGGGCAGGTCAGCAATCAGCCCCAGCATTTT.